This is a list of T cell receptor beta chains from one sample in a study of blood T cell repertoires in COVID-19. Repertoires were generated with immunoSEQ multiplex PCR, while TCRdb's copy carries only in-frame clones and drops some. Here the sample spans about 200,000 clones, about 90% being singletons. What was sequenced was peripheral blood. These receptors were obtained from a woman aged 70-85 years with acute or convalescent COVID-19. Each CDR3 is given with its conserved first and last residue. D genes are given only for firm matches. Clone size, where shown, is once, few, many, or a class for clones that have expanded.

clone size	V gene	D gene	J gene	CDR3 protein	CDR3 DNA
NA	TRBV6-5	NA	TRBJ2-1	CASSLRREPYNEQFF	TGTGCCAGCAGCCTCCGGAGGGAGCCTTACAATGAGCAGTTCTTC
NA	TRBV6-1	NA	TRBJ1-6	CASSEANRAHSPLHF	TGTGCCAGCAGTGAAGCGAACAGGGCCCATTCACCCCTCCACTTT
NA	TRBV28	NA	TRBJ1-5	CASSSRGGVSNQPQHF	TGTGCCAGCAGCTCACGCGGGGGGGTTAGCAATCAGCCCCAGCATTTT
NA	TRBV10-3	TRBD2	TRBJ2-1	CAISGTSGTYNEQFF	TGTGCCATCAGTGGGACTAGCGGGACGTACAATGAGCAGTTCTTC
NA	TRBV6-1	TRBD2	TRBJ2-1	CASSVAGGPYEQFF	TGTGCCAGCAGTGTAGCGGGGGGGCCGTATGAGCAGTTCTTC
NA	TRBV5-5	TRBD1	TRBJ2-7	CASRSTGGSYEQYF	TGTGCCAGCAGATCAACAGGGGGGTCCTACGAGCAGTACTTC
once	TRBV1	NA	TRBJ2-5	CTSSQTKIGRGETQYF	TGCACCAGCAGCCAAACGAAAATCGGGAGGGGAGAGACCCAGTACTTC
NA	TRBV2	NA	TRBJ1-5	CASSKQGLNNQPQHF	TGTGCCAGCAGTAAACAGGGATTGAACAATCAGCCCCAGCATTTT
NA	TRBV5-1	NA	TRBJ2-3	CASSLGQDTQYF	TGCGCCAGCAGCTTGGGACAGGATACGCAGTATTTT
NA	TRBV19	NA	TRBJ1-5	CASKGLGYQPQHF	TGTGCCAGTAAAGGCCTAGGTTATCAGCCCCAGCATTTT
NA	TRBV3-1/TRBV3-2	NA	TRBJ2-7	CASSNLREQYF	TGTGCCAGCAGCAACCTACGGGAGCAGTACTTC
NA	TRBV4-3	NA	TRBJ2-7	CASSRNLGGVPPYEQYF	TGCGCCAGCAGCCGGAACCTCGGGGGTGTCCCACCCTACGAGCAGTACTTC
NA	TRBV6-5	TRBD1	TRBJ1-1	CASSYSNRGNTEAFF	TGTGCCAGCAGTTACTCGAACAGGGGAAACACTGAAGCTTTCTTT
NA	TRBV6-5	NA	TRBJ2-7	CASSYSTGDEQYF	TGTGCCAGCAGTTACTCGACGGGTGACGAGCAGTACTTC
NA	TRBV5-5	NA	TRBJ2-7	CASSLGTGRTGEQYF	TGTGCCAGCAGCCTAGGTACAGGGCGGACGGGCGAGCAGTACTTC
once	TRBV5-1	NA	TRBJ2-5	CASSRSDSQETQYF	TGCGCCAGCAGCCGATCCGACAGCCAAGAGACCCAGTACTTC
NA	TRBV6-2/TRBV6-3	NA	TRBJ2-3	CASSYSGDTQYF	TGTGCCAGCAGTTACTCGGGCGATACGCAGTATTTT
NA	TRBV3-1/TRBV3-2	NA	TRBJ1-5	CASSQSTGNQPQHF	TGTGCCAGCAGCCAGAGCACAGGGAATCAGCCCCAGCATTTT